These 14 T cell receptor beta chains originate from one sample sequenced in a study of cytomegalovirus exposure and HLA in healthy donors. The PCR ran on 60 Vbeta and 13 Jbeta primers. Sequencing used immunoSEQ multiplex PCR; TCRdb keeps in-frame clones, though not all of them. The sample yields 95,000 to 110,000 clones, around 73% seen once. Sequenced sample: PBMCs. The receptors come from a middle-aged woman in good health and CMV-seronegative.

For the CDR3, the DNA is TGTGCCAGCAGTGAGGGCGCGTTCTACGAGCAGTACTTC. Residues: CASSEGAFYEQYF. The chain is built from TRBV6-1 and TRBJ2-7; D is ambiguous. This CDR3 contains 13 residues. V shed 3 bases and J shed 3 bases, with 9 bases lying between them. Germline V gives CDR1 MNHNS, CDR2 SASEGT.

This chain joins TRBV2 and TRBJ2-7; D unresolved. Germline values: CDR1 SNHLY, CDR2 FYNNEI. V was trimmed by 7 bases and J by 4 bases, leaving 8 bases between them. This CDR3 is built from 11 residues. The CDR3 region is CASIETYEQYF. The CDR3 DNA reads TGTGCCAGCATCGAAACATACGAGCAGTACTTC. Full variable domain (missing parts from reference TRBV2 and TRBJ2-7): EPEVTQTPSHQVTQMGQEVILRCVPISNHLYFYWYRQILGQKVEFLVSFYNNEISEKSEIFDDQFSVERPDGSNFTLKIRSTKLEDSAMYFCASIETYEQYFGPGTRLTVT.

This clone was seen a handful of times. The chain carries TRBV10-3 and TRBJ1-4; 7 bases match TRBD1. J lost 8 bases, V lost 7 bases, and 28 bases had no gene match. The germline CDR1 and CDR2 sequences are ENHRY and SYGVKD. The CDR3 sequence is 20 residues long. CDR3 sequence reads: CAIKVFVQQDRGTAGEKLFF. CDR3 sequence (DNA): TGTGCCATCAAGGTTTTCGTCCAACAAGACCGGGGGACAGCGGGCGAAAAACTGTTTTTT.

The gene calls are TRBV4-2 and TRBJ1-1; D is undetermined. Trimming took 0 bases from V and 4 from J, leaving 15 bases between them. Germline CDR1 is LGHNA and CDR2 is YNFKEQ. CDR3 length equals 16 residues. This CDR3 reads CASSQDQSRGITEAFF. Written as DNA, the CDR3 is TGTGCCAGCAGCCAAGATCAGTCTAGAGGGATCACTGAAGCTTTCTTT.

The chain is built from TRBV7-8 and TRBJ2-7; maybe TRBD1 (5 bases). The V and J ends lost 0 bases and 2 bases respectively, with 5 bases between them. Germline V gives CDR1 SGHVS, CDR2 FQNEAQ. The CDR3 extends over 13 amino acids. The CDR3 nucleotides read TGTGCCAGCAGCTTAGCAGGGGCCTACGAGCAGTACTTC. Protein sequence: CASSLAGAYEQYF.

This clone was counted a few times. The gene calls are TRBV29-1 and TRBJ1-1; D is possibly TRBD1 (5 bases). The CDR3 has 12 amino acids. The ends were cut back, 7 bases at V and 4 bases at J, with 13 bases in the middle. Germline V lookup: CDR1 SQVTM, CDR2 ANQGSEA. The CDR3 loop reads CSAARGGTEAFF. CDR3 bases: TGCAGCGCGGCTCGGGGGGGCACTGAAGCTTTCTTT.

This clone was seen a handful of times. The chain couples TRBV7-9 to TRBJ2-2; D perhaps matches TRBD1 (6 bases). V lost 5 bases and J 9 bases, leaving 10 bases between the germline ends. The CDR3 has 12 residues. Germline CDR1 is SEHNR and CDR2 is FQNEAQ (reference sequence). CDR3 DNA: TGTGCCAGCAGCGTCAGGGGAAGGGAGCTGTTTTTT. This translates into CASSVRGRELFF.

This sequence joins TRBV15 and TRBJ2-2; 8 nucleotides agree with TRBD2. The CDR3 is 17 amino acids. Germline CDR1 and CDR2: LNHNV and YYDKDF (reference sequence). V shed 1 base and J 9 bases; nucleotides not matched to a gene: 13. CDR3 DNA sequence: TGTGCCACCAGCAGAGGGGTCGCGGGAGGCCCTCCGTGGGAGCTGTTTTTT. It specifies CATSRGVAGGPPWELFF.

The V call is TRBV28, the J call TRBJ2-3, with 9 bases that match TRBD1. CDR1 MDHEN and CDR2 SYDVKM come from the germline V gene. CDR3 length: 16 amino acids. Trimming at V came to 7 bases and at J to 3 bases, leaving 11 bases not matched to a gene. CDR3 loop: CASTATGGKWTDTQYF. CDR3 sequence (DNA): TGTGCCAGCACAGCCACAGGGGGCAAATGGACAGATACGCAGTATTTT.

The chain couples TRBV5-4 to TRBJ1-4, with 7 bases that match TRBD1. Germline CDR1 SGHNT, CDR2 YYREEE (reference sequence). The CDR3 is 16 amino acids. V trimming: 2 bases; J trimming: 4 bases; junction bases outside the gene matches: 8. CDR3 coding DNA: TGTGCCAGCAGCTTTGACAGGGCTCCCGATAATGAAAAACTGTTTTTT. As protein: CASSFDRAPDNEKLFF.

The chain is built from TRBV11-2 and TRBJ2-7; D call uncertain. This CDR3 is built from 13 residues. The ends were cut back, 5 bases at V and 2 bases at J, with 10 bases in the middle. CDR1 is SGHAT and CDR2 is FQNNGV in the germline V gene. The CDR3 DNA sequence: TGTGCCAGCAGCCTATCCCCCGCCTACGAGCAGTACTTC. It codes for CASSLSPAYEQYF.

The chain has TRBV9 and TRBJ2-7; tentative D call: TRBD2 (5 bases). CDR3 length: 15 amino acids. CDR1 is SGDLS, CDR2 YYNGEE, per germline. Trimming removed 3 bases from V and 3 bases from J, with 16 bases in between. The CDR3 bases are TGTGCCAGCAGCGCCTCGGGCCACGGGGACTACGAGCAGTACTTC. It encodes CASSASGHGDYEQYF.

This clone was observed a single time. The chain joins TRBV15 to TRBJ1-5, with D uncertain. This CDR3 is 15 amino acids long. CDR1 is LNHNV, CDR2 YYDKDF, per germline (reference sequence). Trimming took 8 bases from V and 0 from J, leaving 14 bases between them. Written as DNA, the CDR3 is TGTGCCACCGGGCTAGCCAGCTATAGCAATCAGCCCCAGCATTTT. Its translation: CATGLASYSNQPQHF. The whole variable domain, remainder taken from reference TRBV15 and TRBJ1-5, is DAMVIQNPRYQVTQFGKPVTLSCSQTLNHNVMYWYQQKSSQAPKLLFHYYDKDFNNEADTPDNFQSRRPNTSFCFLDIRSPGLGDTAMYLCATGLASYSNQPQHFGDGTRLSIL.

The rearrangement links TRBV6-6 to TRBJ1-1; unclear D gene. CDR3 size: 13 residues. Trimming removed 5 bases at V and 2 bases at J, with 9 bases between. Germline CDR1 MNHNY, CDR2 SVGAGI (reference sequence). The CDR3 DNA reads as TGTGCCAGCAGTCAGGTGGGCAACACTGAAGCTTTCTTT. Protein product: CASSQVGNTEAFF.